These 32 T cell receptor beta chains were all obtained from the same sample, sequenced in a study of OX40 agonist ivuxolimab in advanced cancers. Produced via immunoSEQ multiplex PCR; TCRdb's table is partial and in-frame only. In the table there are 60,000 to 100,000 clones, around 90% of which are singletons. The specimen was CD4+ or CD8+ T cells sorted from blood, collected in a trial of the OX40 agonist ivuxolimab. Receptors originate from an adult with an advanced solid tumor such as melanoma, head and neck, liver or kidney cancer.

The CDR3 DNA sequence: TGTGCCAGCAGCTTCGGAACCGAGCAGTACTTC. It is translated as CASSFGTEQYF. V and J are TRBV11-3 and TRBJ2-7, with D uncertain. CDR1 and CDR2 from the germline V gene are SGHNT and YENEEA. V lost 3 bases and J 6 bases, leaving 6 bases between the germline ends. CDR3 length: 11 residues. Drawing the rest from reference TRBV11-3 and TRBJ2-7, the complete variable domain is EAGVVQSPRYKIIEKKQPVAFWCNPISGHNTLYWYLQNLGQGPELLIRYENEEAVDDSQLPKDRFSAERLKGVDSTLKIQPAELGDSAVYLCASSFGTEQYFGPGTRLTVT.

The chain employs TRBV2 and TRBJ2-2, with D unclear. V lost 6 bases and J 2 bases, leaving 10 bases between the germline ends. This CDR3 spans 14 amino acids. Germline V lookup: CDR1 SNHLY, CDR2 FYNNEI. CDR3 residues: CASRGNDNTGELFF. In DNA form, the CDR3 reads TGTGCCAGCAGAGGAAACGATAACACCGGGGAGCTGTTTTTT.

This clone has a handful of counts. This chain connects TRBV6-5 to TRBJ2-1; TRBD2 might be the D (6 bases). The ends were cut back, 2 bases at V and 6 bases at J, with 11 bases in the middle. The CDR3 runs to 14 residues. Germline assignment: CDR1 MNHEY and CDR2 SVGAGI. The CDR3 protein is CASSYVGTANEQFF. In nucleotides, the CDR3 is TGTGCCAGCAGTTACGTGGGGACTGCCAATGAGCAGTTCTTC.

The rearrangement links TRBV5-1 to TRBJ2-1; TRBD2 matches at 9 bases. The CDR3 is made up of 14 amino acids. Per germline, CDR1 SGHRS and CDR2 YFSETQ. The ends lost 4 bases at V and 8 bases at J; junction bases unmatched: 7. The CDR3 sequence is CASSQGTSRYEQFF. The CDR3 DNA reads as TGCGCCAGCAGCCAAGGGACTAGCAGATATGAGCAGTTCTTC.

The chain carries TRBV5-1 and TRBJ2-2; 11 nucleotides match TRBD1. V shed 4 bases, J shed 8 bases, and the junction held 7 bases outside the gene matches. The CDR3 covers 15 residues. Germline-derived CDR1 and CDR2 are SGHRS and YFSETQ. As DNA, the CDR3 is TGCGCCAGCAGCGCCAGGACAGGGGGCGAGGGGGAGCTGTTTTTT. Amino acid sequence: CASSARTGGEGELFF.

As for this clone: In the same sample, other DNA sequences code for this CDR3. The chain is built from TRBV29-1 and TRBJ1-3, with 7 bases identical to TRBD1. The CDR3 extends over 13 amino acids. The V segment lost 6 bases and the J segment 4 bases; nucleotides outside the gene matches: 6. CDR1 and CDR2 (germline): SQVTM, ANQGSEA. CDR3 sequence (DNA): TGCAGCGTGGCGCAGGGGGGAGGAAACACCATATATTTT. It encodes CSVAQGGGNTIYF.

The chain links TRBV2 to TRBJ1-1; D gene ambiguous. The germline V gene has CDR1 SNHLY and CDR2 FYNNEI. This CDR3 comprises 15 residues. The V end lost 5 bases, the J end lost 0 bases, and 13 bases lay between the germline ends. CDR3: CASSPGDIMNTEAFF. In nucleotides, the CDR3 is TGTGCCAGCAGTCCCGGGGATATCATGAACACTGAAGCTTTCTTT.

This rearrangement joins TRBV5-4 to TRBJ2-1; D uncertain. The CDR3 extends over 11 amino acids. Trimming removed 3 bases from V and 7 bases from J, with 5 bases in between. Germline V CDR1 and CDR2: SGHNT, YYREEE (reference sequence). CDR3 amino acids: CASSSLNEQFF. The CDR3 DNA is TGTGCCAGCAGCTCCTTAAATGAGCAGTTCTTC.

V and J are TRBV29-1 and TRBJ2-3, with TRBD2 matching 7 bases. Losses at the gene ends were 1 base for V and 1 base for J; bases not matched to a gene: 8. This CDR3 has 16 amino acids. Germline CDR1 SQVTM, CDR2 ANQGSEA. The CDR3 region is CSVEVPAGRGTDTQYF. CDR3 nucleotides: TGCAGCGTTGAAGTCCCAGCGGGAAGGGGCACAGATACGCAGTATTTT.

The genes are TRBV5-5 and TRBJ1-2; TRBD1 might be the D (5 bases). Germline CDR1 SGHKS, CDR2 YYEKEE (reference sequence). This CDR3 spans 16 amino acids. The V and J ends lost 1 base and 1 base respectively, with 14 bases between them. The DNA of the CDR3 is TGTGCCAGCAGCTTGCGACCCGGGGCAAATAACTATGGCTACACCTTC. This gives the protein CASSLRPGANNYGYTF. Full variable domain (missing parts from reference TRBV5-5 and TRBJ1-2): DAGVTQSPTHLIKTRGQQVTLRCSPISGHKSVSWYQQVLGQGPQFIFQYYEKEERGRGNFPDRFSARQFPNYSSELNVNALLLGDSALYLCASSLRPGANNYGYTFGSGTRLTVV.

The chain carries TRBV5-1 and TRBJ2-7, with 10 bases identical to TRBD2. The V gene end was trimmed by 5 bases and the J gene end by 4 bases; junction bases not matched to a gene: 12. The germline CDR1 and CDR2 sequences are SGHRS and YFSETQ. The CDR3 extends over 16 amino acids. The CDR3 spells CASSYTSSGSSYEQYF. CDR3 nucleotides: TGCGCCAGCAGTTATACCTCTAGCGGGAGTTCTTACGAGCAGTACTTC.

The rearrangement joins TRBV5-8 to TRBJ1-3; 8 positions match TRBD1. CDR3 length: 18 residues. V lost 3 bases, J lost 0 bases, and 11 bases stayed unmatched. Germline CDR1 and CDR2: SGHTS and YDEGEE. The CDR3 region is CASSWGQGAPASGNTIYF. CDR3 DNA: TGTGCCAGCAGCTGGGGGCAGGGGGCGCCTGCCTCTGGAAACACCATATATTTT. Together with reference TRBV5-8 and TRBJ1-3, the CDR3 gives the full variable domain: EAGVTQSPTHLIKTRGQQATLRCSPISGHTSVYWYQQALGLGLQFLLWYDEGEERNRGNFPPRFSGRQFPNYSSELNVNALELEDSALYLCASSWGQGAPASGNTIYFGEGSWLTVV.

V usage is TRBV11-3 and J usage is TRBJ2-2; a weak D match, TRBD2 (6 bases). The length of the CDR3 is 12 residues. V was trimmed by 5 bases and J by 9 bases, leaving 10 bases between them. Germline V gives CDR1 SGHNT, CDR2 YENEEA. CDR3 residues: CASSGGSRELFF. CDR3 sequence (DNA): TGTGCCAGCAGCGGAGGGAGTCGGGAGCTGTTTTTT.

J is TRBJ2-5 and V is TRBV6-5, with a tentative D call TRBD1 (5 bases). Germline V gene sequence: CDR1 MNHEY, CDR2 SVGAGI. The V end lost 0 bases, the J end lost 5 bases, and 13 bases lay between the germline ends. This CDR3 is built from 15 residues. CDR3 region: CASSYSSGIGETQYF. The CDR3 coding sequence is TGTGCCAGCAGTTACTCGTCAGGGATTGGGGAGACCCAGTACTTC.

This clone was seen only a few times. The J gene is TRBJ2-5, the V gene TRBV5-1, with D unresolved. The CDR3 totals 14 residues. V lost 0 bases and J 5 bases, leaving 11 bases between the germline ends. Looked up from germline, CDR1 is SGHRS and CDR2 is YFSETQ. The CDR3 sequence is CASSLVQSGETQYF. The CDR3 nucleotides are TGCGCCAGCAGCTTGGTGCAGTCCGGGGAGACCCAGTACTTC.

This chain joins TRBV28 and TRBJ2-1; no reliable D call. CDR1 is MDHEN and CDR2 is SYDVKM in the germline V gene. The ends were cut back, 3 bases at V and 0 bases at J, with 12 bases in the middle. The CDR3 contains 16 residues. As DNA, the CDR3 is TGTGCCAGCAGTTTGGGCGGATTGAGCTCCTACAATGAGCAGTTCTTC. Translated, it gives CASSLGGLSSYNEQFF.

This sequence joins TRBV25-1 and TRBJ1-4; TRBD1 matches 11 bases. With V trimmed by 3 bases and J by 8 bases, 11 bases remained unmatched. CDR3 length equals 17 residues. Germline lookup yields CDR1 MGHDK and CDR2 SYGVNS. CDR3 sequence reads: CASSDDRTGGRGEKLFF. CDR3 in DNA: TGTGCCAGCAGTGACGATAGGACAGGGGGCCGAGGCGAAAAACTGTTTTTT.

The rearrangement joins TRBV5-1 to TRBJ1-6; D gene ambiguous. The CDR3 totals 16 residues. CDR1 and CDR2 from the germline V gene are SGHRS and YFSETQ. V was pared by 0 bases and J by 8 bases, with 15 bases between. The CDR3 here is CASSLDLDPRDSPLHF. The CDR3 coding sequence is TGCGCCAGCAGCTTGGATTTGGACCCGAGGGATTCACCCCTCCACTTT. Based on the CDR3 plus reference TRBV5-1 and TRBJ1-6, the full variable domain is KAGVTQTPRYLIKTRGQQVTLSCSPISGHRSVSWYQQTPGQGLQFLFEYFSETQRNKGNFPGRFSGRQFSNSRSEMNVSTLELGDSALYLCASSLDLDPRDSPLHFGNGTRLTVT.

The chain uses TRBV5-8 and TRBJ2-1, with 12 bases that match TRBD2. Germline CDR1 SGHTS, CDR2 YDEGEE. The CDR3 has 15 amino acids. The V segment lost 6 bases and the J segment 3 bases; nucleotides outside the gene matches: 4. The CDR3 DNA reads as TGTGCCAGCACCGGACTAGCGGGAAACTACAATGAGCAGTTCTTC. This gives the protein CASTGLAGNYNEQFF. The variable domain in full, completed from reference TRBV5-8 and TRBJ2-1, reads EAGVTQSPTHLIKTRGQQATLRCSPISGHTSVYWYQQALGLGLQFLLWYDEGEERNRGNFPPRFSGRQFPNYSSELNVNALELEDSALYLCASTGLAGNYNEQFFGPGTRLTVL.

The chain couples TRBV5-1 to TRBJ1-5; D is undetermined. V was clipped by 5 bases and J by 1 base, with 13 bases between them. Germline values: CDR1 SGHRS, CDR2 YFSETQ. CDR3 length equals 15 residues. The CDR3 loop is CASRYIPASNQPQHF. CDR3 DNA sequence: TGCGCCAGCAGGTATATCCCAGCAAGCAATCAGCCCCAGCATTTT.

The V and J genes are TRBV7-8 and TRBJ2-5; 8 nucleotides align to TRBD1. The CDR3 has 16 amino acids. Germline trimming cut 0 bases from V and 1 base from J; bases unmatched to any gene: 4. Germline CDR1 reads SGHVS; CDR2 reads FQNEAQ. The CDR3 DNA follows: TGTGCCAGCAGCTTAGCCCCGGGACAGGTCCAAGAGACCCAGTACTTC. Translating gives CASSLAPGQVQETQYF.

The V gene is TRBV15, the J gene TRBJ1-2, with 7 bases matching TRBD1. The V and J ends lost 1 base and 0 bases, in that order; junction bases with no gene match: 2. Germline V gene data show CDR1 as LNHNV and CDR2 as YYDKDF (reference sequence). The CDR3 contains 15 residues. CDR3 region: CATSRGGQSNYGYTF. The CDR3 nucleotides are TGTGCCACCAGCAGAGGGGGACAGTCTAACTATGGCTACACCTTC.

This clone was counted only a few times. This chain uses TRBV20-1 with TRBJ2-3; D gene unclear. The V end lost 3 bases, the J end lost 6 bases, and 7 bases lay between the germline ends. Germline loops: CDR1 DFQATT, CDR2 SNEGSKA (reference sequence). The CDR3 sequence is 11 residues long. The CDR3 protein is CSASNQDTQYF. The DNA for the CDR3 is TGCAGTGCTAGCAACCAGGATACGCAGTATTTT.

The chain uses TRBV27 and TRBJ2-1; 8 bases match TRBD2. Trimming at V came to 5 bases and at J to 4 bases, leaving 10 bases not matched to a gene. Germline V gene sequence: CDR1 MNHEY, CDR2 SMNVEV (reference sequence). The CDR3 has 16 residues. The CDR3 region has the DNA TGTGCCAGCAGTAACCGAGCGGGAGATGGATACAATGAGCAGTTCTTC. Its protein product is CASSNRAGDGYNEQFF.

The chain employs TRBV6-5 and TRBJ1-2; 9 bases are a match to TRBD1. V dropped 6 bases and J dropped 1; count of bases not matched to a gene: 6. The CDR3 extends over 15 amino acids. The germline V gene has CDR1 MNHEY and CDR2 SVGAGI. CDR3 DNA: TGTGCCAGCAGAACCGGGACAGGGATTAACTATGGCTACACCTTC. Amino acid sequence: CASRTGTGINYGYTF.

The genes are TRBV27 and TRBJ2-3; 8 bases line up with TRBD2. CDR1 and CDR2 from the germline V gene are MNHEY and SMNVEV (reference sequence). CDR3 length: 15 residues. The junction had 9 bases not matched to a gene; V was cut back by 5 bases and J by 5 bases. CDR3 amino acids: CASSPGLVAGDTQYF. In nucleotides, the CDR3 is TGTGCCAGCAGTCCGGGACTAGTTGCGGGAGATACGCAGTATTTT.

This chain uses TRBV5-1 with TRBJ1-2; a possible D gene is TRBD1 (5 bases). V shed 4 bases and J shed 0 bases, with 10 bases lying between them. Germline assignment: CDR1 SGHRS and CDR2 YFSETQ. The length of the CDR3 is 14 residues. CDR3 DNA sequence: TGCGCCAGCAGCCCCACAGGTTCTAACTATGGCTACACCTTC. It is translated as CASSPTGSNYGYTF. The whole variable domain, remainder taken from reference TRBV5-1 and TRBJ1-2, is KAGVTQTPRYLIKTRGQQVTLSCSPISGHRSVSWYQQTPGQGLQFLFEYFSETQRNKGNFPGRFSGRQFSNSRSEMNVSTLELGDSALYLCASSPTGSNYGYTFGSGTRLTVV.

The chain uses TRBV5-1 and TRBJ2-2; possible D gene TRBD2, 5 bases. Per germline, CDR1 SGHRS and CDR2 YFSETQ. This CDR3 is built from 16 residues. V was pared by 0 bases and J by 1 base, with 10 bases between. The CDR3 loop is CASSLVGGQNTGELFF. CDR3 in DNA: TGCGCCAGCAGCTTGGTCGGAGGCCAGAACACCGGGGAGCTGTTTTTT.

This chain uses TRBV28 with TRBJ1-1; D gene unclear. CDR1 and CDR2 from the germline V gene are MDHEN and SYDVKM. The ends were cut back, 3 bases at V and 2 bases at J, with 16 bases in the middle. The CDR3 contains 16 residues. The CDR3 DNA is TGTGCCAGCAGTTTCCCGCAAGGAGGGAGAAACACTGAAGCTTTCTTT. It translates to CASSFPQGGRNTEAFF. The complete variable domain, with remaining parts taken from reference TRBV28 and TRBJ1-1, reads DVKVTQSSRYLVKRTGEKVFLECVQDMDHENMFWYRQDPGLGLRLIYFSYDVKMKEKGDIPEGYSVSREKKERFSLILESASTNQTSMYLCASSFPQGGRNTEAFFGQGTRLTVV.

The chain is built from TRBV10-1 and TRBJ2-3; D is unclear. The V gene's germline CDR1 is WNHNN and CDR2 SYGVQD (reference sequence). Trimming took off 0 bases at V and 4 bases at J, with 14 bases between the two ends. This CDR3 is 16 amino acids long. The DNA of the CDR3 is TGCGCCAGCAGTGAGTCAAGAGCAGTAGGGTCAGATACGCAGTATTTT. Translated, it gives CASSESRAVGSDTQYF.

The chain has TRBV27 and TRBJ2-7, with 10 positions matching TRBD1. The CDR3 runs 14 residues. V shed 6 bases, J shed 6 bases, and the junction held 8 bases outside the gene matches. CDR1 and CDR2 from the germline V gene are MNHEY and SMNVEV (reference sequence). The CDR3 protein is CASSQTDRGVEQYF. CDR3 DNA sequence: TGTGCCAGCAGCCAAACGGACAGGGGGGTCGAGCAGTACTTC.

The chain employs TRBV7-9 and TRBJ1-3; D unclear. Trimming stripped 5 bases from V and 3 bases from J, with 14 bases between. CDR3 length: 15 amino acids. CDR1 is SEHNR and CDR2 is FQNEAQ in the germline V gene (reference sequence). CDR3 in amino acids: CASSPKRRVGNTIYF. The DNA for the CDR3 is TGTGCCAGCAGCCCGAAGCGGCGGGTTGGAAACACCATATATTTT.